This is a list of T cell receptor beta chains from one sample in a study of vaccination effects on CD4 cells after COVID-19. The antigens these receptors bind are not known. Some clones are missing from TCRdb's copy, which holds only in-frame ones; the method was immunoSEQ multiplex PCR. The sample lists around 26,000 clones; about 80% were seen once. The specimen was CD4+ T cells from PBMCs cultured with HCoV-NL63 spike peptides, collected before COVID-19 vaccination. The receptors here all came from a human donor who had a prior SARS-CoV-2 infection. CDR3s include the opening cysteine and the closing phenylalanine or tryptophan. The D gene is left open where the match is weak. Expanded clones are given a class, and other clones once, few, many or no size at all.

>-|TRBV7-9|-|TRBJ2-1
CASFGWNEQFF
TGTGCCAGTTTTGGTTGGAATGAGCAGTTCTTC
>-|TRBV10-3|-|TRBJ1-6
CAISDPRAGALHF
TGTGCCATCAGTGACCCCCGGGCCGGGGCCCTCCACTTT
>TRBD1|TRBV10-3|-|TRBJ2-1
CAIRPTGGGLDNEQFF
TGTGCCATCAGACCGACAGGGGGCGGTCTAGACAATGAGCAGTTCTTC
>-|TRBV29-1|few|TRBJ1-4
CSVLDGNEKLFF
TGCAGCGTCTTGGACGGGAATGAAAAACTGTTTTTT
>TRBD1|TRBV7-8|-|TRBJ2-7
CASSPRTGYEQYF
TGTGCCAGCAGCCCGAGGACAGGCTACGAGCAGTACTTC
>-|TRBV19|-|TRBJ2-5
CASSMDFRGSLETQYF
TGTGCCAGTAGTATGGATTTTAGGGGGTCGCTAGAGACCCAGTACTTC
>-|TRBV7-7|few|TRBJ2-3
CASSPGQFTDTQYF
TGTGCTAGCAGCCCAGGACAGTTCACAGATACGCAGTATTTT
>-|TRBV2|few|TRBJ1-1
CASSEAGGAWGEAFF
TGTGCCAGCAGTGAAGCCGGGGGGGCTTGGGGTGAAGCTTTCTTT
>-|TRBV4-2|-|TRBJ1-2
CASSQPLDIETYGYTF
TGTGCCAGCAGCCAACCCCTGGACATAGAAACTTATGGCTACACCTTC
>TRBD1|TRBV7-3|-|TRBJ2-1
CASSLTPGRPGQGNNEQFF
TGTGCCAGCAGCTTAACACCCGGAAGACCGGGACAGGGGAACAATGAGCAGTTCTTC
>-|TRBV2|-|TRBJ1-5
CASSVTGRGRVSPQHF
TGTGCCAGCAGCGTTACGGGCCGAGGCCGGGTTTCGCCCCAGCATTTT
>-|TRBV5-1|-|TRBJ2-5
CASSDLTGETQYF
TGCGCCAGCAGCGACCTAACGGGGGAGACCCAGTACTTC
>TRBD2|TRBV15|-|TRBJ2-1
CATSNGLAGVGQFF
TGTGCCACCAGCAATGGACTAGCGGGAGTAGGGCAGTTCTTC
>TRBD1|TRBV27|few|TRBJ2-5
CASSPSRAGGVGTQYF
TGTGCCAGCAGTCCCAGCCGGGCAGGGGGCGTTGGGACCCAGTACTTC
>-|TRBV7-9|-|TRBJ2-6
CASSLPGSGANVLTF
TGTGCCAGCAGCTTACCGGGTTCTGGGGCCAACGTCCTGACTTTC
>-|TRBV11-3|-|TRBJ1-5
CASSLGSNQPQHF
TGTGCCAGCAGCTTAGGAAGCAATCAGCCCCAGCATTTT
>-|TRBV29-1|-|TRBJ2-2
CSVKGNRELFF
TGCAGCGTAAAGGGAAACCGGGAGCTGTTTTTT
>-|TRBV5-8|-|TRBJ1-5
CASSLYSGPQNQPQHF
TGTGCCAGCAGCTTGTATTCAGGCCCACAGAATCAGCCCCAGCATTTT
>-|TRBV6-6|-|TRBJ2-1
CASNLLMSSYNEQFF
TGTGCCAGCAACCTGTTAATGAGCTCCTACAATGAGCAGTTCTTC
>-|TRBV23-1|once|TRBJ1-2
CASNGTQKYGYTF
TGCGCCAGCAATGGGACCCAGAAGTATGGCTACACCTTC
>-|TRBV18|-|TRBJ2-3
CASSPYYTDTQYF
TGTGCCAGCTCACCCTACTACACAGATACGCAGTATTTT
>TRBD2|TRBV5-6|once|TRBJ2-7
CASSFTSGLRGYEQYF
TGTGCCAGCAGCTTCACTAGCGGGTTAAGGGGCTACGAGCAGTACTTC
>-|TRBV6-5|-|TRBJ1-2
CASRQWVLGDGYTF
TGTGCCAGCAGGCAATGGGTATTGGGGGATGGCTACACCTTC
>-|TRBV21-1|few|TRBJ2-1
CASSKVCGRAKDEQFF
TGTGCCAGCAGCAAAGTGTGCGGGAGGGCCAAGGACGAGCAGTTCTTC
>-|TRBV30|once|TRBJ1-3
CAWGVSGNTIYF
TGTGCCTGGGGGGTCTCTGGAAACACCATATATTTT
>-|TRBV5-6|-|TRBJ1-2
CASSPDVGGYTF
TGTGCCAGCAGCCCCGACGTGGGGGGCTACACCTTC
>TRBD2|TRBV4-2|-|TRBJ2-2
CASTRLAGDTGELFF
TGTGCCAGCACGAGACTAGCCGGAGACACCGGGGAGCTGTTTTTT
>-|TRBV2|-|TRBJ2-7
CASRRPGRKRGEQYF
TGTGCCAGCCGACGTCCGGGCCGCAAGAGAGGAGAGCAGTACTTC
>TRBD2|TRBV7-2|-|TRBJ2-3
CASSSPKTSPDTQYF
TGTGCCAGCAGCTCGCCTAAGACTAGCCCAGATACGCAGTATTTT
>-|TRBV5-5|few|TRBJ2-7
CASSRGTSFEQYF
TGTGCCAGCAGCCGGGGGACCTCCTTCGAGCAGTACTTC
>-|TRBV7-3|-|TRBJ1-2
CASSFKFRIGGTYGYTF
TGTGCCAGCAGCTTTAAATTCCGGATCGGGGGGACCTATGGCTACACCTTC